This T cell receptor (beta chain) originates from a study of T cell changes during pregnancy in multiple sclerosis. Clones were read by immunoSEQ multiplex PCR, and TCRdb kept only the in-frame ones, dropping some. The sample has tens of thousands of clones, roughly 93% seen once. The CDR3 is made up of 13 amino acids. V gave up 9 bases and J gave up 7 bases; unmatched junction bases: 9. Germline V lookup: CDR1 SNHLY, CDR2 FYNNEI. The TCR was taken from a female donor in good health, enrolled as a control in a pregnancy study. The chain is built from TRBV2 and TRBJ1-2, with 9 positions matching TRBD1. Sample: peripheral blood, taken in the second trimester of pregnancy. In DNA, the CDR3 is TGTGCCAGGACCTTGGGGACAGGGAGTGGCTACACCTTC. Amino acids: CARTLGTGSGYTF.